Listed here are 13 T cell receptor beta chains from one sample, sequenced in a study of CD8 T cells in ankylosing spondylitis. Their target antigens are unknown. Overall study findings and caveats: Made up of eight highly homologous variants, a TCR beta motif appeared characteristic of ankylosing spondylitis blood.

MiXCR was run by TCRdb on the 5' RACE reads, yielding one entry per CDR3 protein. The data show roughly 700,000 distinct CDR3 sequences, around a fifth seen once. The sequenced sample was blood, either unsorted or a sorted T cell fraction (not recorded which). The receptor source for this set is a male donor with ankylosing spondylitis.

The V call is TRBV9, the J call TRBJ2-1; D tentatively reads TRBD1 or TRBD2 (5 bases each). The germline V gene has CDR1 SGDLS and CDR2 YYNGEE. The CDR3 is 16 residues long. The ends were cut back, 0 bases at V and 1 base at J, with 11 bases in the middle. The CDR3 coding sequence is TGTGCCAGCAGCGTAGGGGGCAGGGAGTCCTACAATGAGCAGTTCTTC. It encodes CASSVGGRESYNEQFF. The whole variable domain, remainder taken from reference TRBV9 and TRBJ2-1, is DSGVTQTPKHLITATGQRVTLRCSPRSGDLSVYWYQQSLDQGLQFLIQYYNGEERAKGNILERFSAQQFPDLHSELNLSSLELGDSALYFCASSVGGRESYNEQFFGPGTRLTVL.

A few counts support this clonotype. The CDR3 loop is CASSIGGLADNNEQFF. For the CDR3, the DNA is TGTGCCAGCAGCATTGGGGGACTAGCGGATAACAATGAGCAGTTCTTC. V is TRBV5-4 and J is TRBJ2-1; 11 bases fit TRBD2. Germline CDR1 and CDR2: SGHNT and YYREEE (reference sequence). The CDR3 spans 16 residues. V lost 4 bases, J lost 5 bases, and 8 bases stayed unmatched. Together with reference TRBV5-4 and TRBJ2-1, the CDR3 gives the full variable domain: ETGVTQSPTHLIKTRGQQVTLRCSSQSGHNTVSWYQQALGQGPQFIFQYYREEENGRGNFPPRFSGLQFPNYSSELNVNALELDDSALYLCASSIGGLADNNEQFFGPGTRLTVL.

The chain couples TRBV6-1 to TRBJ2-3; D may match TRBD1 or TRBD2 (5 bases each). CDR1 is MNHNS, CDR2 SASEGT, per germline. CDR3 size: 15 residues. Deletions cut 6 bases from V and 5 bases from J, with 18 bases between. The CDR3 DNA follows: TGTGCCAGCAGGCCCAGGATCTTTGGGGGAGATACGCAGTATTTT. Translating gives CASRPRIFGGDTQYF.

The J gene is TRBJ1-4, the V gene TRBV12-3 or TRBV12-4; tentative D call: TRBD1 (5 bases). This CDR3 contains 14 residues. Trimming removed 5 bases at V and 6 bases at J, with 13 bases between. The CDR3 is CASSPTGGYEKLFF. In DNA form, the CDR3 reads TGTGCCAGCAGTCCGACCGGGGGATATGAAAAACTGTTTTTT.

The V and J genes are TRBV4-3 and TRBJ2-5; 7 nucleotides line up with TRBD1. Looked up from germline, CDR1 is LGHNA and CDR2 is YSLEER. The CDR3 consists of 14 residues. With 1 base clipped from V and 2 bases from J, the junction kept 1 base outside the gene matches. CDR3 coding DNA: TGCGCCAGCAGCCAAGCCAGGGGGCAAGAGACCCAGTACTTC. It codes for CASSQARGQETQYF.

Written as DNA, the CDR3 is TGTGCCAGCAGCCTAACCACTAGCGGGAGTGCAGATACGCAGTATTTT. Amino acid sequence: CASSLTTSGSADTQYF. The V and J genes are TRBV27 and TRBJ2-3, with 11 nucleotides matching TRBD2. The germline gives CDR1 MNHEY, CDR2 SMNVEV (reference sequence). The CDR3 has 16 residues. After removal of 6 bases from V and 4 bases from J, the junction contained 9 bases not matched to a gene.

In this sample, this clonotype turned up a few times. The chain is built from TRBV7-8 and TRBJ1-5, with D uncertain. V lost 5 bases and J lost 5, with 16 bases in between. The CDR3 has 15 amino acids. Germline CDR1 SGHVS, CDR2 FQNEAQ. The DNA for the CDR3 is TGTGCCAGCAGCCTCCCTCCCCCGGGGTATCAGCCCCAGCATTTT. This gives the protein CASSLPPPGYQPQHF. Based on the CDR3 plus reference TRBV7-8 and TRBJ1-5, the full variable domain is GAGVSQSPRYKVAKRGQDVALRCDPISGHVSLFWYQQALGQGPEFLTYFQNEAQLDKSGLPSDRFFAERPEGSVSTLKIQRTQQEDSAVYLCASSLPPPGYQPQHFGDGTRLSIL.

CDR3 sequence reads: CASSKTWTGEPSPLHF. Here the CDR3 DNA reads TGTGCCAGCAGCAAAACATGGACAGGGGAACCTTCACCCCTCCACTTT. This rearrangement joins TRBV7-9 to TRBJ1-6; TRBD1 matches 9 bases. The germline V gene has CDR1 SEHNR and CDR2 FQNEAQ (reference sequence). The V gene end was trimmed by 5 bases and the J gene end by 9 bases; junction bases not matched to a gene: 11. The CDR3 contains 16 residues.

The chain's CDR3 is CASSLGTVGTEAFF. CDR3 nucleotides: TGTGCCAGCAGCTTAGGGACAGTCGGCACTGAAGCTTTCTTT. The chain uses TRBV11-1 and TRBJ1-1; TRBD1 is a possible D gene (6 bases). Germline assignment: CDR1 SGHAT and CDR2 FQDESV (reference sequence). Trimming pared 1 base from V and 4 bases from J, leaving 10 bases between. This CDR3 has 14 amino acids.

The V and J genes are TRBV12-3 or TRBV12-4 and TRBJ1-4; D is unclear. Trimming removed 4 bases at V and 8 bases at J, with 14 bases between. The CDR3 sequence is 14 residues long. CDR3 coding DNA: TGTGCCAGCAGTTCCCCTAAGAAAGGCGAAAAACTGTTTTTT. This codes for CASSSPKKGEKLFF.

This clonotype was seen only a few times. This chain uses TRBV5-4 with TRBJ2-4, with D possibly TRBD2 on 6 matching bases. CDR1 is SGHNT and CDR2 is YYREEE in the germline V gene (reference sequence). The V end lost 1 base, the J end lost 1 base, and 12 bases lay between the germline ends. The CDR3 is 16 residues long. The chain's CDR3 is CASSLFGGSAKNIQYF. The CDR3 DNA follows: TGTGCCAGCAGCTTGTTCGGGGGATCGGCCAAAAACATTCAGTACTTC.

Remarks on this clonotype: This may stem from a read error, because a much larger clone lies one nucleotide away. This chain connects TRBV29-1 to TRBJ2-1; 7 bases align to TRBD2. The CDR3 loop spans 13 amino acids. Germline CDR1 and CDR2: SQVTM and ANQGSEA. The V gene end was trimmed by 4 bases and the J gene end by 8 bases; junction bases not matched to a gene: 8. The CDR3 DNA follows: TGCAGCGTTGCTAGGGGAGGGAGCGATGAGCAGTTCTTC. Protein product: CSVARGGSDEQFF.

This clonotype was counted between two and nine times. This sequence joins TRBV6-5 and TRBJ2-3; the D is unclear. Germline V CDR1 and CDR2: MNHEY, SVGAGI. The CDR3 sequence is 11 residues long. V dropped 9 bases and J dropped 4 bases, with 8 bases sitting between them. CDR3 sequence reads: CARNRSDTQYF. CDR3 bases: TGTGCCAGAAATAGGTCAGATACGCAGTATTTT.